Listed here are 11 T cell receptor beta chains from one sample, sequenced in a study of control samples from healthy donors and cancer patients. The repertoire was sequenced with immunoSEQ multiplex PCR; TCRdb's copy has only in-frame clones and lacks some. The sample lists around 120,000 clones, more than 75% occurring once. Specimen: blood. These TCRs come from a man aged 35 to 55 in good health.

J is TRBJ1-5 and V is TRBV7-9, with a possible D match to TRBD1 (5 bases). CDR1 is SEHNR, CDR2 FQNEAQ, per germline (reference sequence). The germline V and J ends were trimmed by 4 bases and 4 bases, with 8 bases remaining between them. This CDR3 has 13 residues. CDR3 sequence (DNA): TGTGCCAGCAGCTGGGAGGGGAATCAGCCCCAGCATTTT. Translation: CASSWEGNQPQHF.

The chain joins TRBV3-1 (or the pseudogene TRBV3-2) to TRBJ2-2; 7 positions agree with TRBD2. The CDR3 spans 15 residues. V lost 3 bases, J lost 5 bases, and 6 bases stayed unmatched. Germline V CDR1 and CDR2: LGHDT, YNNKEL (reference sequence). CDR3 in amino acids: CASSQGPGGTGELFF. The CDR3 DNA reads TGTGCCAGCAGCCAGGGCCCCGGGGGGACCGGGGAGCTGTTTTTT.

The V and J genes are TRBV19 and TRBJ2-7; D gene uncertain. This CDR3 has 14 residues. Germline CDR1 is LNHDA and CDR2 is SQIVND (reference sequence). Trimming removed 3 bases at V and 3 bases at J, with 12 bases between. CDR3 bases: TGTGCCAGTAGTATCTCGGGCAACAACTACGAGCAGTACTTC. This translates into CASSISGNNYEQYF.

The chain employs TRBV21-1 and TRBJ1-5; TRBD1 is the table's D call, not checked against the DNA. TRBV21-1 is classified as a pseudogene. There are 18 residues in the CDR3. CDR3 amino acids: CASTPFGTRIVSNQPQHF. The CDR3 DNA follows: TGTGCCAGCACCCCCTTCGGGACAAGAATCGTTAGCAATCAGCCCCAGCATTTT.

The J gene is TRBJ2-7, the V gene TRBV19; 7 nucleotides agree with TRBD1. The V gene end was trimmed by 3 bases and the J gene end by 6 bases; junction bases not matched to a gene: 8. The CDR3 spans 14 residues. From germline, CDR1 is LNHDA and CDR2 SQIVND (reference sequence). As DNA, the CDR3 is TGTGCCAGTAGTATTGCAGGGGGATTCTTCGAGCAGTACTTC. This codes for CASSIAGGFFEQYF.

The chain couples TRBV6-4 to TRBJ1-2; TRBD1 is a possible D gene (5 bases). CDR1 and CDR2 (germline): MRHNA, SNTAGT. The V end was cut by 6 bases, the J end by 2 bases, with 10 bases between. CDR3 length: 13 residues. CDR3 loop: CASRRGENYGYTF. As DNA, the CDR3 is TGTGCCAGCAGGCGGGGGGAGAACTATGGCTACACCTTC.

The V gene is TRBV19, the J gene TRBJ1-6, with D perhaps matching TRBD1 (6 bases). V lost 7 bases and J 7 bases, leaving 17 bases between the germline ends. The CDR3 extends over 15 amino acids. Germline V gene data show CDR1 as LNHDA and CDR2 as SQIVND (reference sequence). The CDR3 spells CASTGRGGGNSPLHF. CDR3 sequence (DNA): TGTGCCAGTACGGGTCGGGGGGGCGGCAATTCACCCCTCCACTTT.

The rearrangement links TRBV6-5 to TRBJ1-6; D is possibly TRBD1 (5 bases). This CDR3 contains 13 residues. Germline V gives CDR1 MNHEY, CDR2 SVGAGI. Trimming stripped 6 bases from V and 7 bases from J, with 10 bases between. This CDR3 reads CASRARVNSPLHF. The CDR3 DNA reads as TGTGCCAGCAGGGCCAGGGTAAATTCACCCCTCCACTTT.

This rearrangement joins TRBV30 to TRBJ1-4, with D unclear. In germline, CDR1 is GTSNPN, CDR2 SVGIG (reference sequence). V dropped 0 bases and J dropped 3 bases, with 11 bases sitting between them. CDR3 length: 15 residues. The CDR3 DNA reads TGTGCCTGGAGTGTACACCGGGGTGCTAATGAAAAACTGTTTTTT. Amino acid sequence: CAWSVHRGANEKLFF.

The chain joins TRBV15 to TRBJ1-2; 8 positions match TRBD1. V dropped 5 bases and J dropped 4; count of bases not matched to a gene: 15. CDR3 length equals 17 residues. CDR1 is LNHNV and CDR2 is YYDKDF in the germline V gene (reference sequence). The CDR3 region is CATSPVRLRGRIYGYTF. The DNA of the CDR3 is TGTGCCACCAGCCCAGTCCGACTCAGGGGGCGAATCTATGGCTACACCTTC.

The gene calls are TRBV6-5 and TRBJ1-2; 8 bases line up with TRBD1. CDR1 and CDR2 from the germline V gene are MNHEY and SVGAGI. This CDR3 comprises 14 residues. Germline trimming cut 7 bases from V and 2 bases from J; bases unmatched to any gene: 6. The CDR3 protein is CASTFRDRNYGYTF. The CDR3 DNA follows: TGTGCCAGCACCTTCCGGGACAGGAACTATGGCTACACCTTC.